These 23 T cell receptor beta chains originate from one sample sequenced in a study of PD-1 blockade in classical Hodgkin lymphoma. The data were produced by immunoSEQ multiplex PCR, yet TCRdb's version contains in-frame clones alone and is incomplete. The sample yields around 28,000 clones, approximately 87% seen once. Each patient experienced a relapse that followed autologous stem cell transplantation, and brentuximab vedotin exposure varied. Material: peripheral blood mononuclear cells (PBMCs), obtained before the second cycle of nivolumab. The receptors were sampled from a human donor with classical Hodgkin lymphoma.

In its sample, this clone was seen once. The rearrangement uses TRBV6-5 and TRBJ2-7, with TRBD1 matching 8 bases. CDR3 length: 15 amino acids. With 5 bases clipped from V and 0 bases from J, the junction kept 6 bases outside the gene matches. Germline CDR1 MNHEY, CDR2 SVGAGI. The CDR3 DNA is TGTGCCAGCAGTCCCGGGACAGGAAGCTCCTACGAGCAGTACGTC. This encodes CASSPGTGSSYEQYV.

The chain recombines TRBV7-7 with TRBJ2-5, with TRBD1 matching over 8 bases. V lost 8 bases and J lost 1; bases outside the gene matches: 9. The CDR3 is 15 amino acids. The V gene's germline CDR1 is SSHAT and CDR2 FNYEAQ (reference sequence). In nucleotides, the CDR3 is TGTGCCAGCGGGACAGGCAGGAGCACCCAAGAGACCCAGTACTTC. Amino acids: CASGTGRSTQETQYF.

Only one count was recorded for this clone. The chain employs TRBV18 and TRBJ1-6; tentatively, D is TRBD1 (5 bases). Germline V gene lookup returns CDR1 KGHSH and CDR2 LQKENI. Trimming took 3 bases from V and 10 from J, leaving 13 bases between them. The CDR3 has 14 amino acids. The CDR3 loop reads CASSPREGRSPLHF. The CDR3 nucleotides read TGTGCCAGCTCACCCAGGGAAGGACGCTCACCCCTCCACTTT. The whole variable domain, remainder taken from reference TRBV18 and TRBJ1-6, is NAGVMQNPRHLVRRRGQEARLRCSPMKGHSHVYWYRQLPEEGLKFMVYLQKENIIDESGMPKERFSAEFPKEGPSILRIQQVVRGDSAAYFCASSPREGRSPLHFGNGTRLTVT.

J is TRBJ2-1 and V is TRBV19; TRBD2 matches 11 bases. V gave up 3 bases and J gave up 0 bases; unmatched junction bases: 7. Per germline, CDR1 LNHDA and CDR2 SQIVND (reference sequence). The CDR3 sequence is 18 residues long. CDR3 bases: TGTGCCAGTAGTATTCCTCTTGGACTAGCGGGCTCCTACAATGAGCAGTTCTTC. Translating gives CASSIPLGLAGSYNEQFF.

CDR3 sequence reads: CASSAGQVGNQPQHF. The CDR3 DNA reads as TGTGCCAGCAGCGCGGGACAGGTTGGGAATCAGCCCCAGCATTTT. The chain employs TRBV4-2 and TRBJ1-5, with 8 positions matching TRBD1. Germline V gene sequence: CDR1 LGHNA, CDR2 YNFKEQ. This CDR3 is built from 15 residues. V was clipped by 5 bases and J by 4 bases; unmatched bases: 7.

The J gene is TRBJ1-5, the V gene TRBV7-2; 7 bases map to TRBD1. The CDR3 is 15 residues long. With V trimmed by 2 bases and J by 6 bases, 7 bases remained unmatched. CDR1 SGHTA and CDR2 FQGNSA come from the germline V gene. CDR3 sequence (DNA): TGTGCCAGCAGCTTACAGACAGGGAGAAGTCAGCCCCAGCATTTT. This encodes CASSLQTGRSQPQHF.

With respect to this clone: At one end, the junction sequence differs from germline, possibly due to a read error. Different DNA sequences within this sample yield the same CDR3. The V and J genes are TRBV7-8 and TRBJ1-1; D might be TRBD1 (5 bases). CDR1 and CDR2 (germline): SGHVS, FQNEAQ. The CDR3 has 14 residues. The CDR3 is CASSPSSGREKAFF. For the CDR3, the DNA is TGCGCCAGCAGCCCCTCCAGCGGCAGGGAAAAAGCTTTCTTT.

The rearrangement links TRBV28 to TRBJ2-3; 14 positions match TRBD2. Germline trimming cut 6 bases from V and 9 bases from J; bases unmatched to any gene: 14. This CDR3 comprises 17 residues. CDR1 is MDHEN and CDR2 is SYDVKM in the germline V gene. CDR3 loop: CASSQLTWTSGRNTQYF. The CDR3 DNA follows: TGTGCCAGCAGCCAACTAACCTGGACTAGCGGGAGGAACACGCAGTATTTT.

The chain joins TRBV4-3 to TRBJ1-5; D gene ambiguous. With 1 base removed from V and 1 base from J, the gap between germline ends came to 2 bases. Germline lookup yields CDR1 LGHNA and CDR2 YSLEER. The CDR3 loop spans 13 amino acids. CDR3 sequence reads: CASSQGSNQPQHF. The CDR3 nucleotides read TGCGCCAGCAGCCAAGGGAGCAATCAGCCCCAGCATTTT.

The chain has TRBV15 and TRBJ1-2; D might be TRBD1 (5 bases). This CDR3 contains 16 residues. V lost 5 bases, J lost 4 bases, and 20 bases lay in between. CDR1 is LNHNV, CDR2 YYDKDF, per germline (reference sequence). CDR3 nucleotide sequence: TGTGCCACCAGCCGGCTGGCGGGGGGTTATGGCTATGGCTACACCTTC. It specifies CATSRLAGGYGYGYTF.

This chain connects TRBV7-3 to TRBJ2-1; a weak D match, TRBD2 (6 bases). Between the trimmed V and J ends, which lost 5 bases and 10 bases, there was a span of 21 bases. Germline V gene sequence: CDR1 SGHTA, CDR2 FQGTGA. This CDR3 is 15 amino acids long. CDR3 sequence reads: CASSPPGTLAPEQFF. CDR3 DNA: TGTGCCAGCAGCCCGCCCGGAACTCTAGCGCCAGAGCAGTTCTTC.

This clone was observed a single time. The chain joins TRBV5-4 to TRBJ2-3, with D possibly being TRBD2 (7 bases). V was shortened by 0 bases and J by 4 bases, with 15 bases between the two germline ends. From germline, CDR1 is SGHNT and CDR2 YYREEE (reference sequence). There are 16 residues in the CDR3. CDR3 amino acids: CASSLVRGAEADTQYF. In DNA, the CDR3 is TGTGCCAGCAGCTTGGTACGGGGGGCCGAGGCAGATACGCAGTATTTT. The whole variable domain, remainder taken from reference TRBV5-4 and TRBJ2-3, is ETGVTQSPTHLIKTRGQQVTLRCSSQSGHNTVSWYQQALGQGPQFIFQYYREEENGRGNFPPRFSGLQFPNYSSELNVNALELDDSALYLCASSLVRGAEADTQYFGPGTRLTVL.

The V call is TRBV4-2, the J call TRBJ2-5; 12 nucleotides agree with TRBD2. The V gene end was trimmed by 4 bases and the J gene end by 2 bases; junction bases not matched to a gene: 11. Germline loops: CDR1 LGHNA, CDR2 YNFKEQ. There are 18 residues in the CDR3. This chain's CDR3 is CASSPLRASGGGQETQYF. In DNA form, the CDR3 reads TGTGCCAGCAGCCCCCTTAGGGCTAGCGGGGGGGGACAAGAGACCCAGTACTTC.

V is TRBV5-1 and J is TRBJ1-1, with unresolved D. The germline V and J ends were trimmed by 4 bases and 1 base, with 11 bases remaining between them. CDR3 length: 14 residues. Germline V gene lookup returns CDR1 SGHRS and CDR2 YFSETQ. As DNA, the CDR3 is TGCGCCAGCAGCCTCTGGGCCGCGAACACTGAAGCTTTCTTT. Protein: CASSLWAANTEAFF.

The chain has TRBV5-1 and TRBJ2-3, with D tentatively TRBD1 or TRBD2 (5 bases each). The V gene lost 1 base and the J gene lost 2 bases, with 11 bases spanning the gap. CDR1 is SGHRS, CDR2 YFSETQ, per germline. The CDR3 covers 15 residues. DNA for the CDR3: TGCGCCAGCAGCTTGTGGGGACCCGCCACAGATACGCAGTATTTT. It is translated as CASSLWGPATDTQYF.

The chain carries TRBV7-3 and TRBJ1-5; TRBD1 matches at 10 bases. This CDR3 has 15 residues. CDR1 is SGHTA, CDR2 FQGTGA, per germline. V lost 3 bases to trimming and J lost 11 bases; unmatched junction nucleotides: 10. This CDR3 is CASSLTGGSPMAQHF. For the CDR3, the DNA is TGTGCCAGCAGCTTGACAGGGGGCTCTCCCATGGCCCAGCATTTT.

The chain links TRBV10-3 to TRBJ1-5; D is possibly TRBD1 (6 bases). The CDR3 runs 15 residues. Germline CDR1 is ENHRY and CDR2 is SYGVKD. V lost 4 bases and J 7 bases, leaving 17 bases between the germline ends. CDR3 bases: TGTGCCATCAGTGGCGGCCGGGCAGGGGAACAGCCCCAGCATTTT. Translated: CAISGGRAGEQPQHF.

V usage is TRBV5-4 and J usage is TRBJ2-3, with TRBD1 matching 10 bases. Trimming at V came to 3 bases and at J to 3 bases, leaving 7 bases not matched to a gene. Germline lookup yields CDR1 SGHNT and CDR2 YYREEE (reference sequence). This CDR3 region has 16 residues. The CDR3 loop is CASSWKTGGATDTQYF. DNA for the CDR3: TGTGCCAGCAGCTGGAAGACAGGGGGCGCAACAGATACGCAGTATTTT.

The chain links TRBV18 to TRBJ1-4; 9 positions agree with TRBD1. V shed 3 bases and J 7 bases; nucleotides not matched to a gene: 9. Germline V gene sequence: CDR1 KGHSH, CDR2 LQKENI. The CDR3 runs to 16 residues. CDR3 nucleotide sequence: TGTGCCAGCTCACCTTTCACAGGGGGCGTTCGTGAAAAACTGTTTTTT. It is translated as CASSPFTGGVREKLFF.

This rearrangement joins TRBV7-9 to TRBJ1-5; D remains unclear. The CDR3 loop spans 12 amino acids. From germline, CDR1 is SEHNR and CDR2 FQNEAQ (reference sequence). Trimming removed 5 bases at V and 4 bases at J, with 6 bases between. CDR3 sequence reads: CASSAINQPQHF. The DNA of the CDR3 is TGTGCCAGCAGCGCCATAAATCAGCCCCAGCATTTT.

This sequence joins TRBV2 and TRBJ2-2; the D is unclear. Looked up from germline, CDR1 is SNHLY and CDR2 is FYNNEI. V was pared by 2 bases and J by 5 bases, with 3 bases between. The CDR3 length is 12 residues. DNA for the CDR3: TGTGCCAGCAGTGAAAAGACCGGGGAGCTGTTTTTT. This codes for CASSEKTGELFF.

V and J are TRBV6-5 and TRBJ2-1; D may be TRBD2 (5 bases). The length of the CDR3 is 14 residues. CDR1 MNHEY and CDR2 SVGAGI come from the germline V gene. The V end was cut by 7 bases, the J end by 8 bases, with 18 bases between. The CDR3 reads CASTVDEDGDEQFF. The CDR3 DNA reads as TGTGCCAGCACCGTGGACGAGGACGGGGATGAGCAGTTCTTC.

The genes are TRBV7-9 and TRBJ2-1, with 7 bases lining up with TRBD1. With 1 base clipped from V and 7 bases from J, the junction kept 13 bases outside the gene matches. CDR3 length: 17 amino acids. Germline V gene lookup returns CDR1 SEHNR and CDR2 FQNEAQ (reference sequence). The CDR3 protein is CASSLEQGNWLLNEQFF. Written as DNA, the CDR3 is TGTGCCAGCAGCTTAGAACAGGGGAATTGGCTTTTGAATGAGCAGTTCTTC.